This TCR beta chain derives from a study of Graves' ophthalmopathy and Graves' hyperthyroidism. General study points: The study's model predicted ophthalmopathy progression at about 68% sensitivity and approximately 78% specificity. Most thyroid clonotypes with frequency above 0.001 were detected in blood too.

The CDR3 totals 16 residues. The germline gives CDR1 SGHNT, CDR2 YENEEA. Trimming stripped 1 base from V and 1 base from J, with 13 bases between. The sample holds many counts of this clonotype. As yet, its antigen is unknown. Certain patients were not enrolled. These were patients with other autoimmune diseases, uncontrolled infections, pregnancy or lactation. The authors amplified TCR beta CDR3 regions from RNA transcripts. First-round RT-PCR relied on HTBI primers, and a second-round multiplex PCR came next. TCRdb processed the multiplex PCR reads anew with MiXCR; each CDR3 protein has one entry. The sample includes some 380,000 distinct CDR3 sequences, 15% to 19% of them seen just once.

The receptor's source is a woman under 30 with stable Graves' hyperthyroidism. Input material: peripheral blood. The V gene is TRBV11-3, the J gene TRBJ2-5; D is perhaps TRBD2 (6 bases). As DNA, the CDR3 is TGTGCCAGCAGCTTAGTGGCTAGCGCGACCCAAGAGACCCAGTACTTC. Translated, it gives CASSLVASATQETQYF.